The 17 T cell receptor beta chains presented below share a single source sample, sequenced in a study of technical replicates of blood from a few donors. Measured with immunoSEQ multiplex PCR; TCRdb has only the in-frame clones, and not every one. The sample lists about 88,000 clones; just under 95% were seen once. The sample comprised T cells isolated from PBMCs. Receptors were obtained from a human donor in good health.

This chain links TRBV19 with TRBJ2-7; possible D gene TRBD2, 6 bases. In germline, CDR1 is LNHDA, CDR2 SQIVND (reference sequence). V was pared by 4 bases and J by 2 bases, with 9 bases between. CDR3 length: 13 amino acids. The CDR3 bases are TGTGCCAGTAGTACCGGGAGCGCCTACGAGCAGTACTTC. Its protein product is CASSTGSAYEQYF.

The CDR3: CASSRVGRGHNNEKLFF. Here the CDR3 DNA reads TGTGCCAGTAGTCGAGTTGGTAGGGGGCATAATAATGAAAAACTGTTTTTT. J is TRBJ1-4 and V is TRBV19; 7 bases map to TRBD1. The V gene's germline CDR1 is LNHDA and CDR2 SQIVND (reference sequence). The CDR3 extends over 17 amino acids. The V segment lost 5 bases and the J segment 4 bases; nucleotides outside the gene matches: 13.

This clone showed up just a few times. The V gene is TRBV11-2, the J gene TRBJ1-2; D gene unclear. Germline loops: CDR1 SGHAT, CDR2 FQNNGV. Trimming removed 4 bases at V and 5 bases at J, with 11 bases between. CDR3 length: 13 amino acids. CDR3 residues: CASSSGVIYGYTF. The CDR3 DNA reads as TGTGCCAGCAGCTCGGGAGTTATATATGGCTACACCTTC.

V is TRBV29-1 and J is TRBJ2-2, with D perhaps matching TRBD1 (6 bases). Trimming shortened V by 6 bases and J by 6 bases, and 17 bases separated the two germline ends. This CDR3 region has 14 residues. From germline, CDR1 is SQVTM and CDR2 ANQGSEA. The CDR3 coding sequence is TGCAGCGTGATCGGGACACCTACACCCGGGGAGCTGTTTTTT. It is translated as CSVIGTPTPGELFF.

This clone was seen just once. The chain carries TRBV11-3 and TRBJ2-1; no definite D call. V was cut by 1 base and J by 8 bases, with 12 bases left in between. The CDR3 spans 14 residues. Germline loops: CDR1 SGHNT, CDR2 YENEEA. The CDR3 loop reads CASSLVPRLDEQFF. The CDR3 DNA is TGTGCCAGCAGCTTAGTCCCAAGACTTGATGAGCAGTTCTTC. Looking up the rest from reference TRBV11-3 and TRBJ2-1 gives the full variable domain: EAGVVQSPRYKIIEKKQPVAFWCNPISGHNTLYWYLQNLGQGPELLIRYENEEAVDDSQLPKDRFSAERLKGVDSTLKIQPAELGDSAVYLCASSLVPRLDEQFFGPGTRLTVL.

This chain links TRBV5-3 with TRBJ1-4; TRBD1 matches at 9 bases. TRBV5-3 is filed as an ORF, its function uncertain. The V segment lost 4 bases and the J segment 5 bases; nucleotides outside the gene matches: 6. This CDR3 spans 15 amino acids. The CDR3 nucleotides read TGTGCCAGAAGCGGGGGACAGGGAGCGAATGAAAAACTGTTTTTT. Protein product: CARSGGQGANEKLFF.

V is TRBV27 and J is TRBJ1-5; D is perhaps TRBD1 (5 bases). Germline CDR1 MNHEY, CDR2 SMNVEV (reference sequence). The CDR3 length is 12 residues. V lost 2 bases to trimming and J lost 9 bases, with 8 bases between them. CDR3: CASSLTGGPQHF. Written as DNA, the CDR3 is TGTGCCAGCAGTTTAACAGGCGGGCCCCAGCATTTT.

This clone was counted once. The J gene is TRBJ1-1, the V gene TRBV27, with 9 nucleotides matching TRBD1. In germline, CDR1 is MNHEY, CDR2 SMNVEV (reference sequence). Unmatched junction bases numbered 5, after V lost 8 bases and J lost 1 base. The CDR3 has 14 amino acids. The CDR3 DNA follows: TGTGCCAGCGGGACAGGGTGGGGGAACACTGAAGCTTTCTTT. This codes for CASGTGWGNTEAFF.

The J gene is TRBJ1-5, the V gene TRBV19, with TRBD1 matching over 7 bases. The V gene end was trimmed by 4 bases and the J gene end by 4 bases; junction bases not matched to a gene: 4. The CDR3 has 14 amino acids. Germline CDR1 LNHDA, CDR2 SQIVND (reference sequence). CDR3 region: CASSTTGENQPQHF. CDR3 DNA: TGTGCCAGTAGTACAACAGGGGAGAATCAGCCCCAGCATTTT.

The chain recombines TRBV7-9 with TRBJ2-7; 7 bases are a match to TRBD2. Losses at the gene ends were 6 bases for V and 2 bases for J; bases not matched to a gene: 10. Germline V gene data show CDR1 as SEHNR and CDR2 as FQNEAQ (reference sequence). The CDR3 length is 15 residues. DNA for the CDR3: TGTGCCAGCAGTTATACGGGAGGACCCACCTACGAGCAGTACTTC. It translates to CASSYTGGPTYEQYF.

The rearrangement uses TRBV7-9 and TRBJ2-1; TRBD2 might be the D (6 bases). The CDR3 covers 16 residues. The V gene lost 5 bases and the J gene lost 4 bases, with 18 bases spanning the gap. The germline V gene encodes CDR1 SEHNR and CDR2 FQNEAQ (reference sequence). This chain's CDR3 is CASSPPGGRTYNEQFF. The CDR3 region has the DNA TGTGCCAGCAGCCCCCCCGGAGGGAGAACGTACAATGAGCAGTTCTTC.

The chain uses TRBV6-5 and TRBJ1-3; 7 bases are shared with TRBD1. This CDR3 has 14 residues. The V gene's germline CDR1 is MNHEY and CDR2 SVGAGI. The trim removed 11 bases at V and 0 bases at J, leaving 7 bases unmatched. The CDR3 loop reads CAVRDSLSGNTIYF. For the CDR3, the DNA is TGTGCCGTCAGGGACAGCCTCTCTGGAAACACCATATATTTT.

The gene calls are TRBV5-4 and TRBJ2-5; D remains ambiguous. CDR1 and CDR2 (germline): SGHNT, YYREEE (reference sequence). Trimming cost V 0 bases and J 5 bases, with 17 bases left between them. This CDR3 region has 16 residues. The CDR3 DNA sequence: TGTGCCAGCAGCTTGGCCCCCAAACCCCTTCAGGAGACCCAGTACTTC. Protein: CASSLAPKPLQETQYF.

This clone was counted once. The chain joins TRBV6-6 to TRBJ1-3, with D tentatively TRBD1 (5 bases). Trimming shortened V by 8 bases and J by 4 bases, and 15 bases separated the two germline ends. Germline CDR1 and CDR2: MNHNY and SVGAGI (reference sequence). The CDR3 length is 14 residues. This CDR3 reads CASHGAAEGNTIYF. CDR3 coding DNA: TGTGCCAGCCATGGGGCAGCAGAGGGAAACACCATATATTTT.

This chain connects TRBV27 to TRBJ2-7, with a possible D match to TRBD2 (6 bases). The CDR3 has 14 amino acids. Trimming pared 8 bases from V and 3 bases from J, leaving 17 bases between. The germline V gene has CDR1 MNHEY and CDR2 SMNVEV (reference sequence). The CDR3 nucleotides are TGTGCCAGCGGCCTGTATCCGGGACTCTACGAGCAGTACTTC. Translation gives CASGLYPGLYEQYF.

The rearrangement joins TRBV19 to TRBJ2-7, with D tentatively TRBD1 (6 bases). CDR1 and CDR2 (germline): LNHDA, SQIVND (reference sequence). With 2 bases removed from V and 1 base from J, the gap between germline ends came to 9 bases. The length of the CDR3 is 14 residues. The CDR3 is CASSIQGTSYEQYF. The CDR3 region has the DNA TGTGCCAGTAGTATACAGGGGACGTCCTACGAGCAGTACTTC.

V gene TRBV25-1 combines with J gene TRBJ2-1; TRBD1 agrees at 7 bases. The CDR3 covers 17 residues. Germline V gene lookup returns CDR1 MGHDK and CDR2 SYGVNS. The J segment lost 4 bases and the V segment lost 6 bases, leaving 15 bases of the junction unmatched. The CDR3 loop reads CASSDNKLTGIYNEQFF. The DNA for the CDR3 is TGTGCCAGCAGCGACAACAAACTGACAGGGATTTACAATGAGCAGTTCTTC.